A single sample is the source of the 12 T cell receptor beta chains below, sequenced in a study of OX40 agonist ivuxolimab in advanced cancers. Only in-frame clones appear in the TCRdb table, and some are missing; sequencing was by immunoSEQ multiplex PCR. The table includes approximately 18,000 clones, roughly nine tenths detected once. The material was CD4+ or CD8+ T cells sorted from blood, obtained in a trial of the OX40 agonist ivuxolimab. These receptors all come from an adult with an advanced solid tumor such as melanoma, head and neck, liver or kidney cancer.

CDR3 in amino acids: CASRKTGELPGYTF. CDR3 in DNA: TGTGCCAGTAGGAAGACAGGGGAATTACCTGGCTACACCTTC. The chain links TRBV19 to TRBJ1-2; 8 bases agree with TRBD1. Germline CDR1 LNHDA, CDR2 SQIVND (reference sequence). V shed 6 bases, J shed 7 bases, and the junction held 10 bases outside the gene matches. This CDR3 spans 14 amino acids.

The V gene is TRBV21-1, the J gene TRBJ1-5; whether TRBD1, the table's D call, matches the DNA was not checked. TRBV21-1 is annotated as a pseudogene. The CDR3 is 20 residues long. CDR3 loop: CASSKGVRDRRSKYNQPQHF. The CDR3 nucleotides are TGTGCCAGCAGCAAAGGGGTTAGGGACAGGCGAAGCAAATACAATCAGCCCCAGCATTTT.

The chain recombines TRBV6-5 with TRBJ2-2; TRBD2 might be the D (6 bases). Germline values: CDR1 MNHEY, CDR2 SVGAGI. This CDR3 is 14 amino acids long. The V end was cut by 5 bases, the J end by 2 bases, with 9 bases between. In DNA form, the CDR3 reads TGTGCCAGCAGTCGGGGACTTAACACCGGGGAGCTGTTTTTT. This gives the protein CASSRGLNTGELFF.

The chain joins TRBV9 to TRBJ2-2; D perhaps matches TRBD2 (6 bases). V lost 3 bases to trimming and J lost 0 bases, with 12 bases between them. The germline CDR1 and CDR2 sequences are SGDLS and YYNGEE. This CDR3 region has 16 residues. The DNA of the CDR3 is TGTGCCAGCAGCGCCCGTAGCGGAACGAACACCGGGGAGCTGTTTTTT. Its protein product is CASSARSGTNTGELFF.

The chain recombines TRBV19 with TRBJ2-3; 8 bases align to TRBD2. Trimming at V came to 7 bases and at J to 1 base, leaving 10 bases not matched to a gene. There are 16 residues in the CDR3. Germline V CDR1 and CDR2: LNHDA, SQIVND (reference sequence). CDR3 sequence: CASKNNIGGGTDTQYF. The CDR3 bases are TGTGCCAGTAAAAATAATATCGGGGGGGGCACAGATACGCAGTATTTT.

CDR3: CASSIMGGNTEAFF. CDR3 DNA: TGTGCCAGCAGCATCATGGGGGGTAACACTGAAGCTTTCTTT. J is TRBJ1-1 and V is TRBV7-6; D possibly corresponds to TRBD1 (5 bases). V shed 5 bases and J shed 2 bases, with 12 bases lying between them. The CDR3 has 14 amino acids. The germline CDR1 and CDR2 sequences are SGHVS and FNYEAQ. The full variable domain, in which reference TRBV7-6 and TRBJ1-1 provide the parts outside the CDR3, is GAGVSQSPRYKVTKRGQDVALRCDPISGHVSLYWYRQALGQGPEFLTYFNYEAQQDKSGLPNDRFSAERPEGSISTLTIQRTEQRDSAMYRCASSIMGGNTEAFFGQGTRLTVV.

This chain uses TRBV15 with TRBJ1-2; D possibly corresponds to TRBD1 (5 bases). The CDR3 contains 13 residues. The germline V gene encodes CDR1 LNHNV and CDR2 YYDKDF (reference sequence). The V end was cut by 3 bases, the J end by 6 bases, with 11 bases between. The CDR3 DNA reads as TGTGCCACCAGCAGCCCCGGGGGGGATGGCTACACCTTC. This codes for CATSSPGGDGYTF.

The chain carries TRBV4-3 and TRBJ1-2; D is undetermined. The CDR3 runs to 15 residues. Germline V gene data show CDR1 as LGHNA and CDR2 as YSLEER. V lost 0 bases to trimming and J lost 2 bases, with 10 bases between them. Here the CDR3 DNA reads TGCGCCAGCAGCCAAGATTTACAACGGAACTATGGCTACACCTTC. It encodes CASSQDLQRNYGYTF.

The chain carries TRBV4-1 and TRBJ2-1; TRBD2 matches at 10 bases. Trimming took 4 bases from V and 4 from J; bases not matched to a gene: 4. The germline gives CDR1 MGHRA, CDR2 YSYEKL. The CDR3 loop spans 15 amino acids. CDR3 residues: CASSPSGSSYNEQFF. The CDR3 DNA follows: TGCGCCAGCAGCCCTAGCGGGAGCTCTTACAATGAGCAGTTCTTC.

The chain joins TRBV7-6 to TRBJ2-2, with 9 bases matching TRBD1. This CDR3 has 13 amino acids. Trimming at V came to 8 bases and at J to 6 bases, leaving 4 bases not matched to a gene. Per germline, CDR1 SGHVS and CDR2 FNYEAQ. CDR3 protein: CASAGQGPGELFF. In DNA, the CDR3 is TGTGCCAGCGCAGGACAGGGGCCCGGGGAGCTGTTTTTT.

The genes are TRBV5-4 and TRBJ2-5, with D perhaps matching TRBD2 (7 bases). CDR1 is SGHNT, CDR2 YYREEE, per germline (reference sequence). V was clipped by 4 bases and J by 1 base, with 14 bases between them. The CDR3 extends over 15 amino acids. CDR3 residues: CASSTPGGLQETQYF. CDR3 sequence (DNA): TGTGCCAGCAGCACTCCGGGGGGCCTCCAAGAGACCCAGTACTTC.

The V and J genes are TRBV5-4 and TRBJ2-7; D might be TRBD1 or TRBD2, each matching 5 bases. V dropped 3 bases and J dropped 4 bases, with 20 bases sitting between them. The germline gives CDR1 SGHNT, CDR2 YYREEE (reference sequence). The CDR3 loop spans 16 amino acids. As DNA, the CDR3 is TGTGCCAGCAGCTCGCCCTCCAGGGACGTCAAGTACGAGCAGTACTTC. This gives the protein CASSSPSRDVKYEQYF.